One and the same sample provided the 26 T cell receptor beta chains below, sequenced in a study of cytomegalovirus exposure and HLA in healthy donors. Primers for the PCR totalled 60 Vbeta and 13 Jbeta. Sequenced by immunoSEQ multiplex PCR; TCRdb stores in-frame clones only, minus some. The sample contains approximately 100,000 clones, 50% to 80% of which appear only once. Sequencing used PBMCs. These receptors all come from a man aged 55 to 69 in good health and CMV-seronegative.

This chain links TRBV7-7 with TRBJ2-1, with D perhaps matching TRBD1 (6 bases). V dropped 3 bases and J dropped 4 bases, with 7 bases sitting between them. This CDR3 has 13 residues. Germline V gene sequence: CDR1 SSHAT, CDR2 FNYEAQ (reference sequence). The CDR3 is CASSLDRYNEQFF. CDR3 coding DNA: TGTGCCAGCAGCTTGGACAGATACAATGAGCAGTTCTTC.

This clone was seen only a few times. This chain connects TRBV10-1 to TRBJ1-3, with D unclear. V was trimmed by 8 bases and J by 0 bases, leaving 8 bases between them. The CDR3 is made up of 13 amino acids. Germline V gene sequence: CDR1 WNHNN, CDR2 SYGVQD (reference sequence). The CDR3 here is CASRRDSGNTIYF. The CDR3 nucleotides are TGCGCCAGCCGCCGGGACTCTGGAAACACCATATATTTT.

The chain combines TRBV14 with TRBJ1-2, with 7 bases lining up with TRBD1. The junction had 1 base not matched to a gene; V was cut back by 4 bases and J by 2 bases. The CDR3 extends over 13 amino acids. Germline-derived CDR1 and CDR2 are SGHDN and FVKESK. The chain's CDR3 is CASSPGQNYGYTF. The CDR3 bases are TGTGCCAGCAGCCCGGGACAGAACTATGGCTACACCTTC.

This clone showed up just once. The chain links TRBV27 to TRBJ2-5, with D uncertain. The CDR3 totals 13 residues. The germline V gene encodes CDR1 MNHEY and CDR2 SMNVEV (reference sequence). V gave up 11 bases and J gave up 0 bases, with 13 bases separating them. In DNA form, the CDR3 reads TGTGCCTCGGCTGGGCTCTACCAAGAGACCCAGTACTTC. It translates to CASAGLYQETQYF.

This chain links TRBV28 with TRBJ1-2, with 8 bases identical to TRBD1. V lost 5 bases to trimming and J lost 2 bases; unmatched junction nucleotides: 10. Germline V gene lookup returns CDR1 MDHEN and CDR2 SYDVKM. CDR3 length: 16 residues. This CDR3 reads CASSPRGPGGNYGYTF. In DNA, the CDR3 is TGTGCCAGCAGTCCCCGCGGGCCAGGGGGCAACTATGGCTACACCTTC.

The V and J genes are TRBV11-3 and TRBJ2-3, with unresolved D. The V gene's germline CDR1 is SGHNT and CDR2 YENEEA. CDR3 length: 12 amino acids. Trimming pared 4 bases from V and 0 bases from J, leaving 2 bases between. CDR3: CASSSSTDTQYF. The CDR3 DNA reads TGTGCCAGCAGCTCGAGCACAGATACGCAGTATTTT. Supplemented by reference TRBV11-3 and TRBJ2-3, the full variable domain reads EAGVVQSPRYKIIEKKQPVAFWCNPISGHNTLYWYLQNLGQGPELLIRYENEEAVDDSQLPKDRFSAERLKGVDSTLKIQPAELGDSAVYLCASSSSTDTQYFGPGTRLTVL.

The chain links TRBV9 to TRBJ2-5; TRBD2 agrees at 8 bases. The germline CDR1 and CDR2 sequences are SGDLS and YYNGEE. The V segment lost 4 bases and the J segment 2 bases; nucleotides outside the gene matches: 16. The CDR3 consists of 18 residues. CDR3 DNA sequence: TGTGCCAGCAGCCCTCACCCCCCACAGCGGGGGTGGCAAGAGACCCAGTACTTC. Its translation: CASSPHPPQRGWQETQYF. The full variable domain, with the rest looked up from reference TRBV9 and TRBJ2-5, is DSGVTQTPKHLITATGQRVTLRCSPRSGDLSVYWYQQSLDQGLQFLIQYYNGEERAKGNILERFSAQQFPDLHSELNLSSLELGDSALYFCASSPHPPQRGWQETQYFGPGTRLLVL.

V and J are TRBV6-1 and TRBJ2-7; the match to TRBD1 covers 7 bases. The length of the CDR3 is 13 residues. The J segment lost 3 bases and the V segment lost 8 bases, leaving 7 bases of the junction unmatched. In germline, CDR1 is MNHNS, CDR2 SASEGT. In nucleotides, the CDR3 is TGTGCCAGCCTTGACAGGGTCTACTACGAGCAGTACTTC. Translated: CASLDRVYYEQYF.

The chain has TRBV6-1 and TRBJ1-5, with no clear D. V was pared by 5 bases and J by 0 bases, with 8 bases between. The CDR3 runs 14 residues. Germline loops: CDR1 MNHNS, CDR2 SASEGT. CDR3 loop: CASSYTVSNQPQHF. The CDR3 bases are TGTGCCAGCAGTTATACAGTTAGCAATCAGCCCCAGCATTTT.

As DNA, the CDR3 is TGTGCCAGCAGTTCGAGTGGGACAGAGACTCGCTATGGCTACACCTTC. Translated: CASSSSGTETRYGYTF. V gene TRBV7-9 combines with J gene TRBJ1-2; TRBD1 matches 7 bases. Germline CDR1 SEHNR, CDR2 FQNEAQ (reference sequence). This CDR3 is 16 amino acids long. V lost 6 bases, J lost 4 bases, and 14 bases stayed unmatched.

This clone was picked up many times. The chain has TRBV6-6 and TRBJ2-7, with 13 bases fitting TRBD2. Trimming took 6 bases from V and 5 from J; bases not matched to a gene: 10. The CDR3 spans 16 residues. Germline CDR1 reads MNHNY; CDR2 reads SVGAGI (reference sequence). This chain's CDR3 is CASSWGLAGPGDEQYF. The CDR3 DNA follows: TGTGCCAGCAGCTGGGGACTAGCGGGACCAGGGGACGAGCAGTACTTC.

The chain employs TRBV10-2 and TRBJ2-1, with 14 bases aligning to TRBD2. Per the germline V gene, CDR1 is WSHSY and CDR2 is SAAADI. Trimming cost V 8 bases and J 4 bases; bases outside gene matches: 16. The CDR3 contains 19 residues. The CDR3, as DNA: TGCGCCAGCGACCCCGGGACTAGCGGGGGACCACAATGGTACAATGAGCAGTTCTTC. Its translation is CASDPGTSGGPQWYNEQFF.

On this clone itself: The same CDR3 is also encoded by other DNA sequences in this sample. V gene TRBV28 combines with J gene TRBJ1-1; perhaps TRBD1 as D (6 bases). Germline-derived CDR1 and CDR2 are MDHEN and SYDVKM. V was clipped by 3 bases and J by 6 bases, with 17 bases between them. This CDR3 has 15 amino acids. Here the CDR3 reads CASSFIGRGRSEAFF. CDR3 nucleotides: TGTGCCAGCAGTTTCATCGGCAGGGGTAGGTCTGAAGCTTTCTTT. The complete variable domain, with remaining parts taken from reference TRBV28 and TRBJ1-1, reads DVKVTQSSRYLVKRTGEKVFLECVQDMDHENMFWYRQDPGLGLRLIYFSYDVKMKEKGDIPEGYSVSREKKERFSLILESASTNQTSMYLCASSFIGRGRSEAFFGQGTRLTVV.

This clone was counted a single time. The chain combines TRBV5-6 with TRBJ2-3, with 8 nucleotides matching TRBD2. Trimming took 4 bases from V and 1 from J; bases not matched to a gene: 11. The CDR3 is 17 amino acids. Germline V gene sequence: CDR1 SGHDT, CDR2 YYEEEE. The CDR3 spells CASSPTKRERGTDTQYF. CDR3 DNA sequence: TGTGCCAGCAGCCCGACTAAGCGGGAGCGGGGCACAGATACGCAGTATTTT.

The chain couples TRBV19 to TRBJ2-1; TRBD2 matches 7 bases. The germline V gene encodes CDR1 LNHDA and CDR2 SQIVND (reference sequence). J gave up 2 bases and V 6 bases, and 10 bases lay outside the gene matches. CDR3 length equals 16 residues. CDR3 sequence reads: CASRGGWGQTYNEQFF. Written as DNA, the CDR3 is TGTGCCAGTAGGGGGGGGTGGGGTCAAACCTACAATGAGCAGTTCTTC.

In this sample, this clone turned up a few times. V gene TRBV18 combines with J gene TRBJ1-4; 9 bases agree with TRBD1. CDR3 length: 15 amino acids. J lost 7 bases, V lost 4 bases, and 7 bases had no gene match. Germline V gives CDR1 KGHSH, CDR2 LQKENI. Here the CDR3 reads CASSLDRGKGEKLFF. The CDR3, as DNA: TGTGCCAGCTCACTCGACAGGGGGAAGGGTGAAAAACTGTTTTTT.

The table lists this clone with a few counts. This chain connects TRBV20-1 to TRBJ2-3; 11 bases agree with TRBD2. The CDR3 length is 11 residues. The V gene end was trimmed by 6 bases and the J gene end by 14 bases; junction bases not matched to a gene: 7. Germline values: CDR1 DFQATT, CDR2 SNEGSKA (reference sequence). The DNA for the CDR3 is TGCAGTGCCCCGACTAGCGGGGCCTCGTATTTT. It encodes CSAPTSGASYF.

This clone was detected only a few times. This sequence joins TRBV7-3 and TRBJ2-3; D might be TRBD2 (6 bases). Germline V CDR1 and CDR2: SGHTA, FQGTGA. CDR3 length equals 16 residues. Trimming pared 4 bases from V and 5 bases from J, leaving 19 bases between. DNA of the CDR3: TGTGCCAGCAGCTCCCCCATGGACTACACCCAAGATACGCAGTATTTT. It codes for CASSSPMDYTQDTQYF.

This clone has a handful of counts. The chain links TRBV12-5 to TRBJ1-1; D unresolved. The CDR3 is made up of 14 amino acids. In germline, CDR1 is LGHNT, CDR2 FRNRAP. V lost 6 bases to trimming and J lost 4 bases, with 15 bases between them. The CDR3 DNA reads TGTGCTAGTGGCACCGGGAACGGTGGCACTGAAGCTTTCTTT. It yields the protein CASGTGNGGTEAFF.

The chain links TRBV11-3 to TRBJ2-5; D gene ambiguous. The germline V gene has CDR1 SGHNT and CDR2 YENEEA. This CDR3 comprises 17 residues. The germline V and J ends were trimmed by 1 base and 0 bases, with 15 bases remaining between them. The DNA of the CDR3 is TGTGCCAGCAGCTTAGCTACGACAACCAAGTACCAAGAGACCCAGTACTTC. This translates into CASSLATTTKYQETQYF.

In DNA, the CDR3 is TGTGCCAGCAGCAAGTGGGGGGAAGCTAACTATGGCTACACCTTC. It yields the protein CASSKWGEANYGYTF. V usage is TRBV27 and J usage is TRBJ1-2, with a weak D call TRBD1 (5 bases). Germline CDR1 MNHEY, CDR2 SMNVEV (reference sequence). There are 15 residues in the CDR3. Trimming stripped 6 bases from V and 0 bases from J, with 14 bases between.

This clone was detected only a few times. The chain couples TRBV10-1 to TRBJ1-1; D unresolved. Germline CDR1 is WNHNN and CDR2 is SYGVQD (reference sequence). The CDR3 runs 14 residues. V lost 3 bases and J lost 4, with 12 bases in between. CDR3 region: CASSDEHISTEAFF. The DNA of the CDR3 is TGCGCCAGCAGTGATGAACACATAAGCACTGAAGCTTTCTTT.

This clone was picked up a small number of times. The chain carries TRBV7-2 and TRBJ2-7; 9 nucleotides align to TRBD2. Germline V gene data show CDR1 as SGHTA and CDR2 as FQGNSA. The CDR3 spans 15 residues. Trimming took 1 base from V and 3 from J; bases not matched to a gene: 4. CDR3 in amino acids: CASSLEELAGYEQYF. CDR3 in DNA: TGTGCCAGCAGCTTAGAAGAACTAGCGGGCTACGAGCAGTACTTC.

This chain uses TRBV2 with TRBJ1-4; weak D call: TRBD1 (5 bases). The CDR3 sequence is 13 residues long. V lost 4 bases, J lost 7 bases, and 10 bases lay in between. Looked up from germline, CDR1 is SNHLY and CDR2 is FYNNEI. DNA of the CDR3: TGTGCCAGCAGTGCTGGGGCCGGTGAAAAACTGTTTTTT. Translated, it gives CASSAGAGEKLFF.

This chain links TRBV15 with TRBJ1-5; D gene ambiguous. The CDR3 sequence is 14 residues long. The germline gives CDR1 LNHNV, CDR2 YYDKDF (reference sequence). V was shortened by 3 bases and J by 1 base, with 7 bases between the two germline ends. CDR3 bases: TGTGCCACCAGCAGGGGCGCCAGCAATCAGCCCCAGCATTTT. Amino acid sequence: CATSRGASNQPQHF.

This clone was recorded once. The chain couples TRBV7-3 to TRBJ2-7, with D unresolved. Germline CDR1 and CDR2: SGHTA and FQGTGA. Trimming pared 0 bases from V and 6 bases from J, leaving 12 bases between. The CDR3 has 14 amino acids. This chain's CDR3 is CASSLTREDPEQYF. CDR3 nucleotide sequence: TGTGCCAGCAGCTTAACGCGAGAGGATCCCGAGCAGTACTTC.